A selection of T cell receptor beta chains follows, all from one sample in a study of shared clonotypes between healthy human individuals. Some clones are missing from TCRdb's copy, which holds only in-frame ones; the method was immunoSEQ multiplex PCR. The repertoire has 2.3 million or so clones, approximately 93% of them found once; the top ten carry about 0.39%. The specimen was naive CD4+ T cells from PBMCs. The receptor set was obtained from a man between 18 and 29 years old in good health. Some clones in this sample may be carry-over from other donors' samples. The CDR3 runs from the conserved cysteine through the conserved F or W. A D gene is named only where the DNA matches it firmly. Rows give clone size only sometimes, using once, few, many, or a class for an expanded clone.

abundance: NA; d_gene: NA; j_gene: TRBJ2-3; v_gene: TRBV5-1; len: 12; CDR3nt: TGCGCCAGCAGCCTCACGACAGATACGCAGTATTTT; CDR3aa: CASSLTTDTQYF
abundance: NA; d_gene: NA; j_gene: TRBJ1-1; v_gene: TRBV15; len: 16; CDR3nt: TGTGCCACCAGCAGCGGTAAAGGTGGGATGAACACTGAAGCTTTCTTT; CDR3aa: CATSSGKGGMNTEAFF
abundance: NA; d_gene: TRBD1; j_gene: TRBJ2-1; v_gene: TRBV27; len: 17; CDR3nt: TGTGCCAGCAGCGTCGCGGCCCGGGACAGAAGCTACAATGAGCAGTTCTTC; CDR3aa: CASSVAARDRSYNEQFF
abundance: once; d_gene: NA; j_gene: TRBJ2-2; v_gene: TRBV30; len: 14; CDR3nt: TGTGCCTGGAGGGGAATCGGGAACACCGGGGAGCTGTTTTTT; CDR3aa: CAWRGIGNTGELFF
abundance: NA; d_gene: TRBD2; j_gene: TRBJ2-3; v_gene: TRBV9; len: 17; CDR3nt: TGTGCCAGCAGCGTAGGTTTAGCGGGAGAGGGTGCAGATACGCAGTATTTT; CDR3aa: CASSVGLAGEGADTQYF
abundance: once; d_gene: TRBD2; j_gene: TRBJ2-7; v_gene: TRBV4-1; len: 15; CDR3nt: TGCGCCAGCAGCCGTGGGACTAGCGGGAGTTACGAGCAGTACTTC; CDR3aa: CASSRGTSGSYEQYF
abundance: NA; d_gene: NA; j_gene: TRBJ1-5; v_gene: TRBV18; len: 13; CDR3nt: TGTGCCAGCTCACCCCAGAGCAATCAGCCCCAGCATTTT; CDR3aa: CASSPQSNQPQHF
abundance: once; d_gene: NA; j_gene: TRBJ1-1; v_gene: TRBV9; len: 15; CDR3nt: TGTGCCAGCAGCGTATTGAGTTGGGCTCCCACTGAAGCTTTCTTT; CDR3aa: CASSVLSWAPTEAFF
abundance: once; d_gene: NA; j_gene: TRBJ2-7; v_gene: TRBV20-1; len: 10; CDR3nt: TGCAGCGCCGGACGGGGCGAGCAGTACTTC; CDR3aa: CSAGRGEQYF
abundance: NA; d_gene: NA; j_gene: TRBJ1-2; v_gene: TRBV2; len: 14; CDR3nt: TGTGCCAGCAGTGCTCGGGACACCAACTATGGCTACACCTTC; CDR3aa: CASSARDTNYGYTF
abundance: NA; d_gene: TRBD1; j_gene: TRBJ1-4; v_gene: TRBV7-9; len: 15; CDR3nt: TGTGCCAGCAGCTTAGGGGGGACAGGGTACGAAAAACTGTTTTTT; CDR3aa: CASSLGGTGYEKLFF
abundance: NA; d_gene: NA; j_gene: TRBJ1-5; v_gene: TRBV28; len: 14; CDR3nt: TGTGCCAGCACCCGCTACCTGAGCAATCAGCCCCAGCATTTT; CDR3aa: CASTRYLSNQPQHF
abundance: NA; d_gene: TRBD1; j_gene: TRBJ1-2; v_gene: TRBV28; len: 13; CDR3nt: TGTGCCAGCAGTAATGGACAGGGAGGCGGCTACACCTTC; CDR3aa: CASSNGQGGGYTF
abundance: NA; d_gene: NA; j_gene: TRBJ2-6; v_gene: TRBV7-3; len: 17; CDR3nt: TGTGCCAGCAGCTTAATGGGGATCACCCCGGGGGCCAACGTCCTGACTTTC; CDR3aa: CASSLMGITPGANVLTF
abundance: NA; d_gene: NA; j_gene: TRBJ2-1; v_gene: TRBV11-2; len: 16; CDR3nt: TGTGCCAGCAGCCGGATGGGTGCGGACCCCGGGCATGAGCAGTTCTTC; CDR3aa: CASSRMGADPGHEQFF
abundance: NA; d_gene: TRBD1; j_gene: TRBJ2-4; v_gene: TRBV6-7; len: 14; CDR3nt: TGCTATTACTTACAGGGGGCAGCCAAAAACATTCAGTACTTC; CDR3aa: CYYLQGAAKNIQYF
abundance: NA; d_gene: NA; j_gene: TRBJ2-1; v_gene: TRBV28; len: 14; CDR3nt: TGTGCCAGCAGTTTCCGGACCCGATTTAGTGAGCAGTTCTTC; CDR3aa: CASSFRTRFSEQFF
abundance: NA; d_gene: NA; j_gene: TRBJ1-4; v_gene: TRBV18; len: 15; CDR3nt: TGTGCCAGCTCACCACCAGGCAGGGTTAATGAAAAACTGTTTTTT; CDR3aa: CASSPPGRVNEKLFF
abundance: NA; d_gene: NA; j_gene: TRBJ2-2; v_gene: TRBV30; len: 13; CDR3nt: TGTGCCTGGAGTGGGAGAAGGACCGGGGAGCTGTTTTTT; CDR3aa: CAWSGRRTGELFF
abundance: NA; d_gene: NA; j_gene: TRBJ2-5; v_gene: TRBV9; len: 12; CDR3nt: TGTGCCAGCAGCGTAGAATCGTCGGCCCAGTACTTC; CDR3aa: CASSVESSAQYF
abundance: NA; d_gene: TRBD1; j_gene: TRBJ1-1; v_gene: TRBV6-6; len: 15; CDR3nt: TGTGCCAGCAGAGTTACTCCGGACAGGGGCGATGAAGCTTTCTTT; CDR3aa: CASRVTPDRGDEAFF
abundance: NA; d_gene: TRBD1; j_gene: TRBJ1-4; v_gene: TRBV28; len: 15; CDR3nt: TGTGCCAGCAGTTTCTACCGGGACAGGGCTGAAAAACTGTTTTTT; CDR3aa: CASSFYRDRAEKLFF
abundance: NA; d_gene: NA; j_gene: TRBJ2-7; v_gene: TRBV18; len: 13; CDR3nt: TGTGCCAGCTCACCCCCGGGACCAGAGGAGCAGTACTTC; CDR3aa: CASSPPGPEEQYF
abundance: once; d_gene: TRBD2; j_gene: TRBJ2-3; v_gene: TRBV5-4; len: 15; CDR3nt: TGTGCCAGCAGCTTGGTGGGGACTAAGTCAGATACGCAGTATTTT; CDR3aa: CASSLVGTKSDTQYF
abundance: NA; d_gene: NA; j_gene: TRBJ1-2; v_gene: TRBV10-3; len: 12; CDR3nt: TGTGCCATCAGTGAGAGTGCCTATGGCTACACCTTC; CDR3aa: CAISESAYGYTF
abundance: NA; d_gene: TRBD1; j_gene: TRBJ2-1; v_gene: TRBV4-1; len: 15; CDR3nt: TGCGCCAGCAGCCCAGGGGACAGCTTCTACAATGAGCAGTTCTTC; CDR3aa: CASSPGDSFYNEQFF
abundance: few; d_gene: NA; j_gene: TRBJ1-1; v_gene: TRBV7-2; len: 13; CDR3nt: TGTGCCAGCAGCCGCCAAATGAACACTGAAGCTTTCTTT; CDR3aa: CASSRQMNTEAFF
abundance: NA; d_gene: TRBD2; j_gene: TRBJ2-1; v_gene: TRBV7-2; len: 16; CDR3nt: TGTGCCAGCAGCTTAAGACTAGCGGGAGGGATGGATGAGCAGTTCTTC; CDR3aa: CASSLRLAGGMDEQFF
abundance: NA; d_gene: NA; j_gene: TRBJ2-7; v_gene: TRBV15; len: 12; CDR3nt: TGTGCCACCAGCAGAGATCGCTGGGAGCAGTACTTC; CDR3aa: CATSRDRWEQYF
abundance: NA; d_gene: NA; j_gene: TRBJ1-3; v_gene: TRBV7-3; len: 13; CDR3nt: TGTGCCAGCAGCAGGGGTGGGGGAAACACCATATATTTT; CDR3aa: CASSRGGGNTIYF
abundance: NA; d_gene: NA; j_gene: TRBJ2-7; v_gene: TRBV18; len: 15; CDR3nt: TGTGCCAGCTCACCCCGGGGCGCCACGAACTACGAGCAGTACTTC; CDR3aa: CASSPRGATNYEQYF
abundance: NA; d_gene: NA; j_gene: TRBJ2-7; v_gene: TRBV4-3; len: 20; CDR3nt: TGCGCCAGCAACCCAAATGCCGGGACACTCTTTACTTCTAGCTCCTACGAGCAGTACTTC; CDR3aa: CASNPNAGTLFTSSSYEQYF
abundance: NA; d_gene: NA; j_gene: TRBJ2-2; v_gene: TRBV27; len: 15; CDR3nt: TGTGCCAGCAGTTCATTAGGACTTCCCACCGGGGAGCTGTTTTTT; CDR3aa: CASSSLGLPTGELFF
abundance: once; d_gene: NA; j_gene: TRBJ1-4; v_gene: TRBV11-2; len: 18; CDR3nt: TGTGCCAGCAGCTTAGCTATGTGGGTCGGGTCCCACCCCAATTCACTGTTTTTT; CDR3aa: CASSLAMWVGSHPNSLFF
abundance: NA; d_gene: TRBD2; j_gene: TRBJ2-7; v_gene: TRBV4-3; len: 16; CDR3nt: TGCGCCAGCAGCCAGGTGGTGCTCGGGGGGACGTACGAGCAGTACTTC; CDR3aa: CASSQVVLGGTYEQYF
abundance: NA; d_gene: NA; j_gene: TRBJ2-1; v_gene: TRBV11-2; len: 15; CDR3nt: TGTGCCAGCAGCTTGTCACGGCTTCCCGTGTTCGAGCAGTTCTTC; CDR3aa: CASSLSRLPVFEQFF
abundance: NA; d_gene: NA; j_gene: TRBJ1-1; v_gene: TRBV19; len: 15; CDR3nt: TGTGCCAGTCGGGGGGTTGGCAGAGCGAACACTGAAGCTTTCTTT; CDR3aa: CASRGVGRANTEAFF
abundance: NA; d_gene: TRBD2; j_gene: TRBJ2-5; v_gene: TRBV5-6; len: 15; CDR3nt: TGTGCCAGCGGGGGCGGGAGGTGGCGGGAAGAGACCCAGTACTTC; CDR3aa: CASGGGRWREETQYF
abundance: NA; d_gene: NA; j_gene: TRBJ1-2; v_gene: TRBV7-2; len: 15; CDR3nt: TGTGCCAGCAGTAAAACGACCGGGCCCACTTATGGCTACACCTTC; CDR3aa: CASSKTTGPTYGYTF
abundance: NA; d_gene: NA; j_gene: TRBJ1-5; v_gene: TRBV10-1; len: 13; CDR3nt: TGCGCCAGCAGGGGGGATTCGAATCAGCCCCAGCATTTT; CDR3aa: CASRGDSNQPQHF
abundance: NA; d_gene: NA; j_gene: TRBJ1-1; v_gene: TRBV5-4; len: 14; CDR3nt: TGTGCCAGCAGCACGTGGACAGCCAACACTGAAGCTTTCTTT; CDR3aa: CASSTWTANTEAFF
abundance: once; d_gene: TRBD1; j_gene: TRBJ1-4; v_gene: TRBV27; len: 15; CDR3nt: TGTGCCAGCAGTTTATCGGGACAGCCGCATGAAAAACTGTTTTTT; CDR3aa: CASSLSGQPHEKLFF
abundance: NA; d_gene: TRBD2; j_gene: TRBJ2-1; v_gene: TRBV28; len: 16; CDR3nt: TGTGCCAGCAAACTAGCGGGAGGGGGATCCTACAATGAGCAGTTCTTC; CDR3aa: CASKLAGGGSYNEQFF
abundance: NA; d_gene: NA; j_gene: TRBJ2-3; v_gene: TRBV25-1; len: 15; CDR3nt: TGTGCCAGCAGTGATGCAGGGAGTGGTGCAGATACGCAGTATTTT; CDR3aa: CASSDAGSGADTQYF
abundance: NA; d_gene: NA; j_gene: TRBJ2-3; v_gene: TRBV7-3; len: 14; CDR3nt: TGTGCCAGCAGCTTAGACAAGGCCACAGATACGCAGTATTTT; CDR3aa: CASSLDKATDTQYF
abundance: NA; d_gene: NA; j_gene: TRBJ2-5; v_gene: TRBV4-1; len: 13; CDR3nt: TGCGCCAGCAGCAAAACCATGGGGGAGACCCAGTACTTC; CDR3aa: CASSKTMGETQYF
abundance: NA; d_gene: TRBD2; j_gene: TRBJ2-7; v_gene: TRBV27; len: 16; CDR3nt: TGTGCCAGCAGTTTATGGGGTTCGGGACTAGTATCCGAGCAGTACTTC; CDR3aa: CASSLWGSGLVSEQYF
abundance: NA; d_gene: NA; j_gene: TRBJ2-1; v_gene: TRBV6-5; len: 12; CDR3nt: TGTGCCACCAGGACCACCTACAATGAGCAGTTCTTC; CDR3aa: CATRTTYNEQFF
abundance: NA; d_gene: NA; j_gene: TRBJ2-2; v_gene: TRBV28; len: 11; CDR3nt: TGTGCCAGCACGAACACCGGGGAGCTGTTTTTT; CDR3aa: CASTNTGELFF
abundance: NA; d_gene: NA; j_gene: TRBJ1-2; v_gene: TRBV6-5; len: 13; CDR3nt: TGTGCCAGCAGGACTGGCGGGCGCGGTGGCTACACCTTC; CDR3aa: CASRTGGRGGYTF
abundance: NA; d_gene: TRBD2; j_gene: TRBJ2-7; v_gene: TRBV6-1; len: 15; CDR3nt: TGTGCCAGCACCAGCTCAGCGGGAGGGCCTCTCGAGCAGTACTTC; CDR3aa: CASTSSAGGPLEQYF
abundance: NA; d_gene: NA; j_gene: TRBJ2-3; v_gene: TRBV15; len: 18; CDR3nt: TGTGCCACCAGCAGATCAACCGGGACCCACAAGAACACAGATACGCAGTATTTT; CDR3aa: CATSRSTGTHKNTDTQYF
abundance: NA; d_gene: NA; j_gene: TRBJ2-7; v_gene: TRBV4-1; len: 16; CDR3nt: TGCGCCAGCAGCCAAGACCCGAAAGGGGACCCTTCCGAGCAGTACTTC; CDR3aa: CASSQDPKGDPSEQYF